The rows below give T cell receptor beta chains drawn from one sample of a study of blood T cells in healthy people across ages. TCRdb analysed the 5' RACE reads with MiXCR anew, one entry per CDR3 protein. The sample shows about 1,400,000 distinct CDR3 sequences, around 59% of them seen only once. Sequencing was carried out using blood. All receptors derive from a man between 18 and 35 years old in good health. Both conserved end residues are part of each CDR3. Each record gives: D gene, V gene, clone size, J gene, CDR3 protein, CDR3 DNA. The D gene is left open where the match is weak. Where a row states a size, it is once, few, many or the class of an expanded clone; other rows omit it.

d_call: NA
v_call: TRBV10-3
clone_size: NA
j_call: TRBJ2-3
cdr3_aa: CAISESRLDPSDTQYF
cdr3_nt: TGTGCCATCAGTGAGTCGAGACTAGACCCCTCCGATACGCAGTATTTT

d_call: NA
v_call: TRBV6-1
clone_size: NA
j_call: TRBJ2-1
cdr3_aa: CATKRGNSYNEQFF
cdr3_nt: TGTGCCACCAAAAGGGGAAACTCCTACAATGAGCAGTTCTTC

d_call: NA
v_call: TRBV27
clone_size: once
j_call: TRBJ2-5
cdr3_aa: CASSPLDSQETQYF
cdr3_nt: TGTGCCAGCAGTCCCCTGGATAGCCAAGAGACCCAGTACTTC

d_call: TRBD2
v_call: TRBV7-9
clone_size: NA
j_call: TRBJ2-3
cdr3_aa: CASSLVAGRLPYF
cdr3_nt: TGTGCCAGCAGCTTAGTAGCGGGGAGGCTCCCGTATTTT

d_call: TRBD1
v_call: TRBV7-8
clone_size: NA
j_call: TRBJ2-3
cdr3_aa: CASSSQGARALIPTDTQYF
cdr3_nt: TGTGCCAGCAGCTCGCAGGGGGCACGGGCTCTGATCCCCACAGATACGCAGTATTTT

d_call: NA
v_call: TRBV7-9
clone_size: few
j_call: TRBJ1-3
cdr3_aa: CASSPRPLSGNTIYF
cdr3_nt: TGTGCCAGCAGCCCACGACCGCTCTCTGGAAACACCATATATTTT

d_call: NA
v_call: TRBV29-1
clone_size: NA
j_call: TRBJ2-4
cdr3_aa: CSVELAEGLREQYF
cdr3_nt: TGCAGCGTTGAGTTAGCGGAGGGCTTACGAGAGCAGTACTTC

d_call: NA
v_call: TRBV7-9
clone_size: NA
j_call: TRBJ2-3
cdr3_aa: CASSLTAAGPFLEDTQYF
cdr3_nt: TGTGCCAGCAGCTTAACCGCTGCCGGGCCCTTCCTCGAAGATACGCAGTATTTT

d_call: NA
v_call: TRBV7-2
clone_size: NA
j_call: TRBJ2-3
cdr3_aa: CASSLSSDVSTDTQYF
cdr3_nt: TGTGCCAGCAGCTTATCATCGGACGTTAGCACAGATACGCAGTATTTT

d_call: NA
v_call: TRBV12-3/TRBV12-4
clone_size: few
j_call: TRBJ2-7
cdr3_aa: CASSLAGIYEQYF
cdr3_nt: TGTGCCAGCAGTTTGGCAGGGATCTACGAGCAGTACTTC

d_call: NA
v_call: TRBV30
clone_size: once
j_call: TRBJ2-6
cdr3_aa: CAWNLAGANVLTF
cdr3_nt: TGTGCCTGGAACCTAGCGGGGGCCAACGTCCTGACTTTC

d_call: NA
v_call: TRBV6-5
clone_size: NA
j_call: TRBJ1-3
cdr3_aa: CASSSGGDNGNTIYF
cdr3_nt: TGTGCCAGCAGCAGCGGGGGGGACAATGGAAACACCATATATTTT

d_call: NA
v_call: TRBV20-1
clone_size: few
j_call: TRBJ1-2
cdr3_aa: CSARELGQSNYGYTF
cdr3_nt: TGCAGTGCTAGAGAACTCGGACAGTCGAACTATGGCTACACCTTC

d_call: NA
v_call: TRBV29-1
clone_size: few
j_call: TRBJ2-5
cdr3_aa: CSGTGTTPQETQYF
cdr3_nt: TGCAGCGGGACCGGAACGACACCCCAAGAGACCCAGTACTTC

d_call: TRBD2
v_call: TRBV6-5
clone_size: few
j_call: TRBJ2-7
cdr3_aa: CASSRSGGSYEQYF
cdr3_nt: TGTGCCAGCAGTCGCAGCGGGGGCTCCTACGAGCAGTACTTC

d_call: NA
v_call: TRBV6-2/TRBV6-3
clone_size: NA
j_call: TRBJ2-5
cdr3_aa: CASSYSEAIRWETQYF
cdr3_nt: TGTGCCAGCAGTTACTCGGAGGCTATACGGTGGGAGACCCAGTACTTC

d_call: TRBD1
v_call: TRBV4-3
clone_size: NA
j_call: TRBJ2-7
cdr3_aa: CASSQDSTGTGGYEQYF
cdr3_nt: TGCGCCAGCAGCCAAGATTCCACCGGGACAGGAGGCTACGAGCAGTACTTC

d_call: TRBD2
v_call: TRBV7-2
clone_size: few
j_call: TRBJ2-7
cdr3_aa: CASRATSVYEQYF
cdr3_nt: TGTGCCAGCAGAGCGACTAGCGTCTACGAGCAGTACTTC